The next 15 T cell receptor beta chains were all read from a single sample in a study of shared T cell receptors in the human thymus (dated by TCRdb to about 2021). Libraries were prepared through the immunoSEQ multiplex PCR assay. TCRdb took this table from immuneACCESS and kept in-frame rearrangements with V and J called. Such tables lack part of the clones; where checked against another copy, unresolved V genes explain under half of the gap, and the rest is unexplained. This sample comprises just under 550,000 clones, 70% to 80% of them detected only once. Roughly 0.013% of the sample is in the top ten clones. These records were also assigned to another study, of human thymus T cells.

The source material was thymocytes. The receptors stem from a boy younger than two with a congenital heart defect. Donor details come from another sample of the same person, matched by shared clones.

The V gene is TRBV9, the J gene TRBJ2-1; 14 nucleotides match TRBD2. Germline V CDR1 and CDR2: SGDLS, YYNGEE. V shed 2 bases and J 7 bases; nucleotides not matched to a gene: 8. This CDR3 has 17 amino acids. The CDR3, as DNA: TGTGCCAGCAGCGTGCCCGGGACTAGCGGGAGAGGAAATGAGCAGTTCTTC. It codes for CASSVPGTSGRGNEQFF.

V usage is TRBV5-1 and J usage is TRBJ2-7; 7 nucleotides agree with TRBD2. Germline lookup yields CDR1 SGHRS and CDR2 YFSETQ. The CDR3 extends over 18 amino acids. V dropped 3 bases and J dropped 0; count of bases not matched to a gene: 15. The CDR3 region has the DNA TGCGCCAGCAGCTACCTCCATCCCTTAGCGGGCCCCTCCTACGAGCAGTACTTC. Amino acid sequence: CASSYLHPLAGPSYEQYF. Full variable domain (missing parts from reference TRBV5-1 and TRBJ2-7): KAGVTQTPRYLIKTRGQQVTLSCSPISGHRSVSWYQQTPGQGLQFLFEYFSETQRNKGNFPGRFSGRQFSNSRSEMNVSTLELGDSALYLCASSYLHPLAGPSYEQYFGPGTRLTVT.

This chain joins TRBV30 and TRBJ2-1; 8 bases are a match to TRBD2. The CDR3 is 15 residues long. CDR1 is GTSNPN, CDR2 SVGIG, per germline (reference sequence). After removal of 4 bases from V and 7 bases from J, the junction contained 12 bases not matched to a gene. CDR3 sequence reads: CAWTWTSSLWNEQFF. The CDR3 region has the DNA TGTGCCTGGACCTGGACTAGCAGCCTTTGGAATGAGCAGTTCTTC. Based on the CDR3 plus reference TRBV30 and TRBJ2-1, the full variable domain is SQTIHQWPATLVQPVGSPLSLECTVEGTSNPNLYWYRQAAGRGLQLLFYSVGIGQISSEVPQNLSASRPQDRQFILSSKKLLLSDSGFYLCAWTWTSSLWNEQFFGPGTRLTVL.

The chain has TRBV5-1 and TRBJ1-1; 7 nucleotides align to TRBD1. CDR3 size: 17 residues. Germline CDR1 and CDR2: SGHRS and YFSETQ. After removal of 4 bases from V and 0 bases from J, the junction contained 12 bases not matched to a gene. CDR3 DNA: TGCGCCAGCAGCCAACTATCACTACAGGGGATGAACACTGAAGCTTTCTTT. It translates to CASSQLSLQGMNTEAFF.

The V and J genes are TRBV6-5 and TRBJ2-6; possibly TRBD2 for D (5 bases). Germline-derived CDR1 and CDR2 are MNHEY and SVGAGI. V was pared by 6 bases and J by 0 bases, with 9 bases between. The CDR3 is 15 amino acids. CDR3 sequence: CASRLEGSGANVLTF. DNA of the CDR3: TGTGCCAGCAGGTTAGAGGGCTCTGGGGCCAACGTCCTGACTTTC.

The genes are TRBV9 and TRBJ2-5; D is ambiguous. V gave up 0 bases and J gave up 5 bases, with 11 bases separating them. The CDR3 totals 14 residues. Germline V gene sequence: CDR1 SGDLS, CDR2 YYNGEE. The DNA for the CDR3 is TGTGCCAGCAGCGTAGACCCTAGGAACGAGACCCAGTACTTC. This sequence encodes CASSVDPRNETQYF.

The rearrangement links TRBV4-2 to TRBJ2-5; 8 bases are a match to TRBD2. The CDR3 contains 15 residues. Germline trimming cut 1 base from V and 2 bases from J; bases unmatched to any gene: 3. CDR1 and CDR2 from the germline V gene are LGHNA and YNFKEQ. The CDR3 spells CASSQAVAGQETQYF. The CDR3 nucleotides are TGTGCCAGCAGCCAAGCGGTAGCGGGACAAGAGACCCAGTACTTC.

In its sample, this clone was seen once. V is TRBV4-3 and J is TRBJ1-1; possible D gene TRBD1, 5 bases. CDR1 LGHNA and CDR2 YSLEER come from the germline V gene. Trimming stripped 4 bases from V and 4 bases from J, with 16 bases between. The CDR3 sequence is 15 residues long. DNA for the CDR3: TGCGCCAGCAGCCTTGGCGTTCGGGGGAGCACTGAAGCTTTCTTT. Protein product: CASSLGVRGSTEAFF.

The chain recombines TRBV7-9 with TRBJ2-7; no definite D call. The germline V gene has CDR1 SEHNR and CDR2 FQNEAQ (reference sequence). There are 12 residues in the CDR3. Trimming took 4 bases from V and 7 from J, leaving 11 bases between them. The CDR3 DNA sequence: TGTGCCAGCAGCTGCGCCGCGCGGGAGCAGTACTTC. Its protein is CASSCAAREQYF.

The V gene is TRBV4-1, the J gene TRBJ1-1; no reliable D call. Germline CDR1 and CDR2: MGHRA and YSYEKL. Trimming removed 4 bases at V and 5 bases at J, with 11 bases between. The CDR3 sequence is 13 residues long. In nucleotides, the CDR3 is TGCGCCAGCAGCCTCCCCGGAGGAACTGAAGCTTTCTTT. Protein: CASSLPGGTEAFF.

The chain employs TRBV27 and TRBJ2-7; perhaps TRBD2 as D (6 bases). The CDR3 length is 15 residues. Looked up from germline, CDR1 is MNHEY and CDR2 is SMNVEV (reference sequence). V was shortened by 4 bases and J by 1 base, with 14 bases between the two germline ends. The CDR3 spells CASSSYGRESYEQYF. The DNA of the CDR3 is TGTGCCAGCAGTTCTTACGGTCGGGAGTCCTACGAGCAGTACTTC.

This clone was counted only a few times. The chain uses TRBV5-6 and TRBJ2-4; D may be TRBD1 (6 bases). The CDR3 is 15 residues long. The germline V gene has CDR1 SGHDT and CDR2 YYEEEE. Trimming stripped 8 bases from V and 0 bases from J, with 15 bases between. This CDR3 is CASAQGQLAKNIQYF. The CDR3 DNA follows: TGTGCCAGTGCTCAGGGACAACTAGCCAAAAACATTCAGTACTTC.

V gene TRBV2 combines with J gene TRBJ2-7; 11 bases match TRBD1. CDR3 size: 14 residues. Looked up from germline, CDR1 is SNHLY and CDR2 is FYNNEI. J was trimmed by 3 bases and V by 10 bases; bases with no gene match: 8. The CDR3 DNA is TGTGCCATCGCTCGGGACAGGGGGATCTACGAGCAGTACTTC. Amino acid sequence: CAIARDRGIYEQYF.

This chain connects TRBV11-3 to TRBJ2-4; 8 bases are shared with TRBD2. J was trimmed by 5 bases and V by 5 bases; bases with no gene match: 8. CDR3 size: 15 residues. CDR1 is SGHNT and CDR2 is YENEEA in the germline V gene. The CDR3 sequence is CASSTTLAGENIQYF. The CDR3 DNA sequence: TGTGCCAGCAGCACGACCCTAGCGGGCGAAAACATTCAGTACTTC.

The genes are TRBV30 and TRBJ2-5; TRBD1 agrees at 9 bases. Trimming took 2 bases from V and 2 from J; bases not matched to a gene: 18. Germline-derived CDR1 and CDR2 are GTSNPN and SVGIG (reference sequence). The length of the CDR3 is 19 residues. The CDR3 reads CAWSQTGTGRENLQETQYF. In DNA, the CDR3 is TGTGCCTGGAGTCAAACCGGGACAGGGAGGGAGAATCTTCAAGAGACCCAGTACTTC.